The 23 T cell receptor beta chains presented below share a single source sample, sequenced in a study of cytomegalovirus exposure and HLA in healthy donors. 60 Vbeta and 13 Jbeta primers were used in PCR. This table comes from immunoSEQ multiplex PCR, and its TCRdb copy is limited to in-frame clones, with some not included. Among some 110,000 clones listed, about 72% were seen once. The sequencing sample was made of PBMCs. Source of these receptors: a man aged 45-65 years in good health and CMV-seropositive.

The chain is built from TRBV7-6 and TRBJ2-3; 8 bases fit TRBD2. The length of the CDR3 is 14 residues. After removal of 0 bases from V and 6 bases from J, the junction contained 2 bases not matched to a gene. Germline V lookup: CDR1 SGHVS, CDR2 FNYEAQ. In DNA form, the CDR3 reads TGTGCCAGCAGCTTAGCGGGCGGGGGGGATACGCAGTATTTT. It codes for CASSLAGGGDTQYF.

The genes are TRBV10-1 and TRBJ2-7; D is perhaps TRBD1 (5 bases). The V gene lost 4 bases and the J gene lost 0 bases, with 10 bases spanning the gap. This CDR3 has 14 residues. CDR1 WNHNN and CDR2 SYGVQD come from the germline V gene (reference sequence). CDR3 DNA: TGCGCCAGCAGTGGACAGTCTAACTCCTACGAGCAGTACTTC. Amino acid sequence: CASSGQSNSYEQYF.

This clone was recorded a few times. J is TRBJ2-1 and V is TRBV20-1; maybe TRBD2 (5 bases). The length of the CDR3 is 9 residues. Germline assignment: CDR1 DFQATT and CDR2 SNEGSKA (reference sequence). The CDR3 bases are TGCAAGGTGGGAGATATTCCGTTCTTC. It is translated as CKVGDIPFF.

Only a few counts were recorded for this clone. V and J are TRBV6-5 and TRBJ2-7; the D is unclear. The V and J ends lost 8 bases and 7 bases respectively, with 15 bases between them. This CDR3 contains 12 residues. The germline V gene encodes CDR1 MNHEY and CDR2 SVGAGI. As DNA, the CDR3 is TGTGCCAGCCAATCGCCCGGTCGAGAGCAGTACTTC. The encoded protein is CASQSPGREQYF.

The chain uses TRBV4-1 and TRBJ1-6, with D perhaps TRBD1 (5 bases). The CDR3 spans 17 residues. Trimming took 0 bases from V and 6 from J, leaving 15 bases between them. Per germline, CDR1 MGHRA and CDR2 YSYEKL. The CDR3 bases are TGCGCCAGCAGCCAAGATTATGGAGGGGCAGGTAATTCACCCCTCCACTTT. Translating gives CASSQDYGGAGNSPLHF.

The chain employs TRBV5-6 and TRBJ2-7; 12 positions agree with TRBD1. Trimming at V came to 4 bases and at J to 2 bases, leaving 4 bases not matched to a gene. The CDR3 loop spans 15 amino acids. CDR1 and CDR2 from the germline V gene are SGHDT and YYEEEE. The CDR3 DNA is TGTGCCAGCAGCCCCAGGGACAGGGGGCCCTACGAGCAGTACTTC. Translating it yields CASSPRDRGPYEQYF.

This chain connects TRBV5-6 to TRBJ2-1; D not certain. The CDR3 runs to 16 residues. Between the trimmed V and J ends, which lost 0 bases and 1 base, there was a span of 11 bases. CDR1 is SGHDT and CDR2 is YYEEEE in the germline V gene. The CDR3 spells CASSLVPEASYNEQFF. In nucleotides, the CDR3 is TGTGCCAGCAGCTTGGTACCTGAGGCATCCTACAATGAGCAGTTCTTC.

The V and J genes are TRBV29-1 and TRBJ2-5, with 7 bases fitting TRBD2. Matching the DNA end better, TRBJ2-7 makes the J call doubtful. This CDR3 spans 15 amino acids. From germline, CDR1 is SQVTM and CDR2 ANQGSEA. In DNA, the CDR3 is TGCAGCGTTGAGCTTTGGGGGTCGGGAGGATACGAGCAGTACTTC. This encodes CSVELWGSGGYEQYF.

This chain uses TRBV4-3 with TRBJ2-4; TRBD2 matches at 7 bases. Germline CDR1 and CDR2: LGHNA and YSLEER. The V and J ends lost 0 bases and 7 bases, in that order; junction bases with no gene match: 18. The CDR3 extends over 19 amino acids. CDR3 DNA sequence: TGCGCCAGCAGCCAAGATTCCATTTCTGTCGGGGGAGGGAGGAACATTCAGTACTTC. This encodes CASSQDSISVGGGRNIQYF.

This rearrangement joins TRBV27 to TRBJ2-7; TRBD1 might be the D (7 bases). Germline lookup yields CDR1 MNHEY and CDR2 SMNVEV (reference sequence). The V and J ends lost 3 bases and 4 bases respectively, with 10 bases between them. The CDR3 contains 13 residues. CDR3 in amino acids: CASSFQGGYEQYF. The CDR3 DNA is TGTGCCAGCAGTTTTCAGGGGGGATACGAGCAGTACTTC.

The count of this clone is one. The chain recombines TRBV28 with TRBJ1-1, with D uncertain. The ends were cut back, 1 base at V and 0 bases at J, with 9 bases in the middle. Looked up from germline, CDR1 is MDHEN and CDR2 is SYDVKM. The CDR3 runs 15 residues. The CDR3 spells CASSLYLAMNTEAFF. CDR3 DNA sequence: TGTGCCAGCAGTTTATATTTGGCCATGAACACTGAAGCTTTCTTT. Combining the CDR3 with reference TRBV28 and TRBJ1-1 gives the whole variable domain DVKVTQSSRYLVKRTGEKVFLECVQDMDHENMFWYRQDPGLGLRLIYFSYDVKMKEKGDIPEGYSVSREKKERFSLILESASTNQTSMYLCASSLYLAMNTEAFFGQGTRLTVV.

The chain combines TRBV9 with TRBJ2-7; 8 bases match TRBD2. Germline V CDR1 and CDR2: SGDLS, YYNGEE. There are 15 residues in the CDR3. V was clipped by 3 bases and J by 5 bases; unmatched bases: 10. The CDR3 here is CASSAGGGRLDEQYF. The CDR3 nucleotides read TGTGCCAGCAGCGCGGGGGGGGGCCGCCTAGACGAGCAGTACTTC.

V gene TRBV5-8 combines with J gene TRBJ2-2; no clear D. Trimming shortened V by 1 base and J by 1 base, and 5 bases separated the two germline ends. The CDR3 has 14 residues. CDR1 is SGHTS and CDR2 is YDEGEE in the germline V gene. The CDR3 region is CASSLKQNTGELFF. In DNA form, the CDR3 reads TGTGCCAGCAGCTTGAAACAGAACACCGGGGAGCTGTTTTTT.

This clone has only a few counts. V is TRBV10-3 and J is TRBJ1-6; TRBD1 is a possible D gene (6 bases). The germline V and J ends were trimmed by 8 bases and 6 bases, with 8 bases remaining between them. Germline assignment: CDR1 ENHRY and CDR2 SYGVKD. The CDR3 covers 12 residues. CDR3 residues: CAIGQSNSPLHF. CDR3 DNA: TGTGCCATCGGACAGTCTAATTCACCCCTCCACTTT.

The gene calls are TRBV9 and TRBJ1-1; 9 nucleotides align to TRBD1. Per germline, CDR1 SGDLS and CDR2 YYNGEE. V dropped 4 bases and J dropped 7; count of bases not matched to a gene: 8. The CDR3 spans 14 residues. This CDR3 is CASSFGQGTDEAFF. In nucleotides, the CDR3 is TGTGCCAGCAGCTTCGGACAGGGGACGGATGAAGCTTTCTTT. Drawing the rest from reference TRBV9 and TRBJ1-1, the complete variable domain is DSGVTQTPKHLITATGQRVTLRCSPRSGDLSVYWYQQSLDQGLQFLIQYYNGEERAKGNILERFSAQQFPDLHSELNLSSLELGDSALYFCASSFGQGTDEAFFGQGTRLTVV.

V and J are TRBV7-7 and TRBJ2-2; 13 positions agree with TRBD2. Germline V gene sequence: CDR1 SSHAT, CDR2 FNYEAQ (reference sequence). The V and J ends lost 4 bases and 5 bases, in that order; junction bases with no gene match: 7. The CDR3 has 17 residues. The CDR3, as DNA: TGTGCCAGCAGCTCCAGACTAGCGGGGGGACGGACCGGGGAGCTGTTTTTT. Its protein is CASSSRLAGGRTGELFF.

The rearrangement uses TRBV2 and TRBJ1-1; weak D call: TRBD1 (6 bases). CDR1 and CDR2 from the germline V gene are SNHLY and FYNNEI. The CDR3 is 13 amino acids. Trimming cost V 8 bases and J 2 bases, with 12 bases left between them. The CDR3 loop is CASGPQGNTEAFF. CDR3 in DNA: TGTGCCAGCGGTCCACAGGGAAACACTGAAGCTTTCTTT.

The CDR3 here is CASSLDRGSSDYGYTF. CDR3 nucleotide sequence: TGTGCCAGCAGCCTGGACAGGGGGAGCAGCGACTATGGCTACACCTTC. J is TRBJ1-2 and V is TRBV27; 10 nucleotides align to TRBD1. CDR1 and CDR2 from the germline V gene are MNHEY and SMNVEV (reference sequence). V lost 6 bases to trimming and J lost 3 bases; unmatched junction nucleotides: 10. This CDR3 is 16 amino acids long.

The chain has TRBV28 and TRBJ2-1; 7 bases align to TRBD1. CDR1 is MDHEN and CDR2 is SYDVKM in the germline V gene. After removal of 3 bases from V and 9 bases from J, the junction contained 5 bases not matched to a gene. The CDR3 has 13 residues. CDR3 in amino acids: CASSLGYRGEQFF. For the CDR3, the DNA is TGTGCCAGCAGTTTGGGCTACAGGGGTGAGCAGTTCTTC.

The CDR3 here is CASAPGTSTDTQYF. CDR3 in DNA: TGTGCTAGTGCCCCCGGGACTAGCACAGATACGCAGTATTTT. The chain has TRBV12-5 and TRBJ2-3, with D tentatively TRBD2 (6 bases). Trimming cost V 7 bases and J 0 bases, with 11 bases left between them. CDR3 size: 14 residues. The germline CDR1 and CDR2 sequences are LGHNT and FRNRAP.

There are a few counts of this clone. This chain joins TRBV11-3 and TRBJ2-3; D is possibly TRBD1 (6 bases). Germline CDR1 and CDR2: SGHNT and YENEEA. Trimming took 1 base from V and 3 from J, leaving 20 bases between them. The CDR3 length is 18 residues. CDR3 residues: CASSLVSLRVQGTDTQYF. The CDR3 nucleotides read TGTGCCAGCAGCTTAGTTTCACTAAGGGTTCAGGGGACAGATACGCAGTATTTT.

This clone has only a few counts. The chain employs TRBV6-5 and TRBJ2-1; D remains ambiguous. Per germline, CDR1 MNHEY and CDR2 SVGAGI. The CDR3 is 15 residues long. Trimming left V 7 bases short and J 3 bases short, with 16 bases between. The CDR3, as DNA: TGTGCCAGCACCTCGGCGGCCTCGGTCTACAATGAGCAGTTCTTC. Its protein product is CASTSAASVYNEQFF.

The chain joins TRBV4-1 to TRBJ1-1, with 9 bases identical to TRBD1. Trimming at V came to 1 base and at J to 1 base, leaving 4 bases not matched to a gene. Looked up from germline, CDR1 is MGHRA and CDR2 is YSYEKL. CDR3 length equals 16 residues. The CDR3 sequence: CASSQGTTGGNTEAFF. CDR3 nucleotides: TGCGCCAGCAGCCAAGGAACGACAGGGGGGAACACTGAAGCTTTCTTT.